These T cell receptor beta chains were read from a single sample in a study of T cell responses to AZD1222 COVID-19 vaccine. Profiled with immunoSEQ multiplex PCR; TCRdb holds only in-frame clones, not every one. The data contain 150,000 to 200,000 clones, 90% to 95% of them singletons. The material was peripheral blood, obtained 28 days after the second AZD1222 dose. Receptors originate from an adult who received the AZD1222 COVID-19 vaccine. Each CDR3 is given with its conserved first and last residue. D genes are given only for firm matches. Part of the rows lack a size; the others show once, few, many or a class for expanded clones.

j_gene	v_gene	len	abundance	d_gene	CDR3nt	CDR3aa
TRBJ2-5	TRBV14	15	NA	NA	TGTGCCAGCAGCCGGGACCGCCACCTGAGGGAGACCCAGTACTTC	CASSRDRHLRETQYF
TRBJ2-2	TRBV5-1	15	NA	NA	TGCGCCAGCAGCTCGGGGGTAAGAGGAACCGGGGAGCTGTTTTTT	CASSSGVRGTGELFF
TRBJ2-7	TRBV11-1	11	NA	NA	TGTGCCAGCAGCTTTGGATTCGAGCAGTACTTC	CASSFGFEQYF
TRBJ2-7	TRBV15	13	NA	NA	TGTGCCACCAGCAGAGGGTTCTCCTACGAGCAGTACTTC	CATSRGFSYEQYF
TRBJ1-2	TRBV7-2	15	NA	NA	TGTGCCAGCAGCCTTGTCTGGGAAGCTAACTATGGCTACACCTTC	CASSLVWEANYGYTF
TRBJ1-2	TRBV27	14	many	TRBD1	TGTGCCAGCAGTCAGGGACAGTGGAACTATGGCTACACCTTC	CASSQGQWNYGYTF
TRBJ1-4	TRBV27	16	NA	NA	TGTGCCAGCAGTTTTAGTTTACAGTCAACTAATGAAAAACTGTTTTTT	CASSFSLQSTNEKLFF
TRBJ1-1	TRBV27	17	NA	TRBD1	TGTGCCAGCAGTCCAGGGGGGTCATGGATAAGGGGCACTGAAGCTTTCTTT	CASSPGGSWIRGTEAFF
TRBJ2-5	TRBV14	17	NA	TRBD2	TGTGCCAGCAGCCAAGAAGGGGCGGGGGGCCCTGTAGAGACCCAGTACTTC	CASSQEGAGGPVETQYF
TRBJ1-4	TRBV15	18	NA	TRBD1	TGTGCCACCAGCAGAGACAGGACAGGGGGCGCAACTAATGAAAAACTGTTTTTT	CATSRDRTGGATNEKLFF
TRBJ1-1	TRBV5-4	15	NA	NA	TGTGCCAGCAGCCAAATGGGACACGTAAACACTGAAGCTTTCTTT	CASSQMGHVNTEAFF
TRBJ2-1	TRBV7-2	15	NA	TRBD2	TGTGCCAGCAATACACTAGCGGGGACATACAATGAGCAGTTCTTC	CASNTLAGTYNEQFF
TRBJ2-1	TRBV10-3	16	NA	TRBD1	TGTGCCATCAGTGGGAGGGGGAGACAGGGGATCGATGAGCAGTTCTTC	CAISGRGRQGIDEQFF
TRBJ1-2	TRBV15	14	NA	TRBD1	TGTGCCACCAGCCCGGGACAGAGAGACTATGGCTACACCTTC	CATSPGQRDYGYTF
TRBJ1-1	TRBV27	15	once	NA	TGTGCCAGCAGTCCAGGGCTCGGACGGAACACTGAAGCTTTCTTT	CASSPGLGRNTEAFF
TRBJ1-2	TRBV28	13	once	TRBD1	TGTGCCAGCAGTCCAGGACAGGGCTCGGGCTACACCTTC	CASSPGQGSGYTF
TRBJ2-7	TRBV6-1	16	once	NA	TGTGCCAGCAGTGAAACCCCAGCAGGGAGACGCTACGAGCAGTACTTC	CASSETPAGRRYEQYF
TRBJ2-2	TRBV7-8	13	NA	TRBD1	TGTGCCAGCAGCTTGGACAGGATCGGGGAGCTGTTTTTT	CASSLDRIGELFF
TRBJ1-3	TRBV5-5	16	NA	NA	TGTGCCAGCAGCTTGGATGGAGGGACCTCTGGAAACACCATATATTTT	CASSLDGGTSGNTIYF
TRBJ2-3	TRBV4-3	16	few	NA	TGCGCCAGCAGCCAAGATGCGGGGAGAGTGACAGATACGCAGTATTTT	CASSQDAGRVTDTQYF
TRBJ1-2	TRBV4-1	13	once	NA	TGCGCCAGCAGCCAAGAGCAGGTCTATGGCTACACCTTC	CASSQEQVYGYTF
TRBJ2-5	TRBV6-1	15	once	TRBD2	TGTGCCAGCAGTGAGTATAGCGGGGGTCAAGAGACCCAGTACTTC	CASSEYSGGQETQYF
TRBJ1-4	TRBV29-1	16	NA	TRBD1	TGCAGCGCAGCTGGACAGGGGGCGCCTGCTAATGAAAAACTGTTTTTT	CSAAGQGAPANEKLFF
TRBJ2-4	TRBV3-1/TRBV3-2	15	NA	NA	TGTGCCAGCAGCCACACCACGCGCGACAAAAACATTCAGTACTTC	CASSHTTRDKNIQYF
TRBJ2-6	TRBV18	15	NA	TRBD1	TGTGCCAGCTCACCGGACAGGGCTGGGGCCAACGTCCTGACTTTC	CASSPDRAGANVLTF
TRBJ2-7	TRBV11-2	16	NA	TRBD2	TGTGCCAGCAGCTTAGAATTGAAGCGGGATGGCTACGAGCAGTACTTC	CASSLELKRDGYEQYF
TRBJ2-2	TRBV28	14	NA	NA	TGTGCCAGCAGTCAGGGGGAGGGCACCGGGGAGCTGTTTTTT	CASSQGEGTGELFF
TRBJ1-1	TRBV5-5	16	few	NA	TGTGCCAGCAGCCCTGCAGCAGGGGTGGGGAACACTGAAGCTTTCTTT	CASSPAAGVGNTEAFF
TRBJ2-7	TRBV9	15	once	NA	TGTGCCAGCAGCGTAGAGCAAGGGGTGCACTACGAGCAGTACTTC	CASSVEQGVHYEQYF
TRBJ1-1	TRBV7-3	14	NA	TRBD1	TGTGCCAGCAGGCAGGACAGGGCCAACACTGAAGCTTTCTTT	CASRQDRANTEAFF
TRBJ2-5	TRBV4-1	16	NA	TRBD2	TGCGCCAGCAGCCAAATAGCGGGAGGCCTTGAAGAGACCCAGTACTTC	CASSQIAGGLEETQYF
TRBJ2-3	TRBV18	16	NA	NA	TGTGCCAGCTCACCCCCGGGACGGGATGCTTTTGGTACGCAGTATTTT	CASSPPGRDAFGTQYF
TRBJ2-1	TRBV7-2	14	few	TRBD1	TGTGCCAGCAACCGACAGGGGGCGTACAATGAGCAGTTCTTC	CASNRQGAYNEQFF
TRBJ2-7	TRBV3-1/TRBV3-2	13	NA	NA	TGTGCCAGCAGCCGGATAGGGATATACGAGCAGTACTTC	CASSRIGIYEQYF
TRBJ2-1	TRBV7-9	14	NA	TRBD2	TGTGCCAGCAGCTTGGGACTATCTAACAATGAGCAGTTCTTC	CASSLGLSNNEQFF
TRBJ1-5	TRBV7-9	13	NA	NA	TGTGCCAGCAGCTTAGGATTTGGCCAGCCCCAGCATTTT	CASSLGFGQPQHF
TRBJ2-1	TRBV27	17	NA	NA	TGTGCCAGCAGTTTAGCGCACACCTCAAGCTCCTACAATGAGCAGTTCTTC	CASSLAHTSSSYNEQFF
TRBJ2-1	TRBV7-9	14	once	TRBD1	TGTGCCAGCAGCTTGAAGGACAGGGTCTATGAGCAGTTCTTC	CASSLKDRVYEQFF
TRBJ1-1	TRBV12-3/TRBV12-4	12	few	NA	TGTGCCAGCAGTTTTCACGACACTGAAGCTTTCTTT	CASSFHDTEAFF
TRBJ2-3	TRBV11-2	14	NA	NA	TGTGCCAGCAGCTTAGGCGGGGGCACAGATACGCAGTATTTT	CASSLGGGTDTQYF
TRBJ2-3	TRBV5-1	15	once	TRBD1	TGCGCCAGCAGCCAAAGGACAGGGGGCATAGATACGCAGTATTTT	CASSQRTGGIDTQYF